This is a list of T cell receptor beta chains from one sample in a study of T-cell memory formation after mild COVID-19. TCRdb reprocessed the 5' RACE reads with MiXCR, giving one entry per CDR3 protein. The table shows about 390,000 distinct CDR3 sequences, with 15% to 20% occurring only once. Sequenced sample: PBMCs or a T cell subset sorted from them (not recorded which). The origin of the receptors is a man aged 18 to 30 who had mild COVID-19 (a few samples of this study predate the infection). Cell type and time point are not known. CDR3s include the opening cysteine and the closing phenylalanine or tryptophan. A D gene is named only where the DNA matches it firmly. A row's size may be missing; if present it is once, few, many or a size class.

-,TRBJ2-3,-,TRBV20-1,CSASRTEGPPDTQYF,TGCAGTGCTAGCCGGACAGAAGGTCCCCCAGATACGCAGTATTTT
-,TRBJ2-5,-,TRBV6-2/TRBV6-3,CASSRRAVQETQYF,TGTGCCAGCAGTCGTCGGGCCGTCCAAGAGACCCAGTACTTC
-,TRBJ1-4,-,TRBV6-6,CASSDPSDANEKLFF,TGTGCCAGCAGTGACCCCAGCGACGCAAATGAAAAACTGTTTTTT
-,TRBJ1-5,-,TRBV3-1,CASSTAGSNQPQHF,TGTGCCAGCAGTACCGCAGGGAGCAATCAGCCCCAGCATTTT
-,TRBJ1-2,-,TRBV10-3,CAISVTGDGYGYTF,TGTGCCATCAGTGTTACCGGGGACGGCTATGGCTACACCTTC
few,TRBJ2-2,-,TRBV24-1,CATSDFGVAGELFF,TGTGCCACCAGTGATTTCGGCGTCGCCGGGGAGCTGTTTTTT
-,TRBJ2-3,-,TRBV7-3,CASSLRRSDTQYF,TGTGCCAGCAGCTTACGCAGGTCAGATACGCAGTATTTT
-,TRBJ2-5,-,TRBV20-1,CSARDIPGEYQETQYF,TGCAGTGCTAGAGATATCCCCGGGGAATACCAAGAGACCCAGTACTTC
-,TRBJ2-2,-,TRBV5-1,CASSPYRDGGVKFF,TGCGCCAGCAGCCCGTATCGGGACGGTGGGGTGAAGTTTTTT
-,TRBJ2-1,-,TRBV7-2,CASSLDSKQGLYNEQFF,TGTGCCAGCAGCTTAGATAGCAAGCAGGGCCTCTACAATGAGCAGTTCTTC
-,TRBJ1-1,-,TRBV2,CASNLGGHTEAFF,TGTGCCAGCAACTTAGGCGGACACACTGAAGCTTTCTTT
-,TRBJ1-2,-,TRBV6-6,CASSRQVRVNYGYTF,TGTGCCAGCAGTCGACAGGTTCGGGTGAACTATGGCTACACCTTC